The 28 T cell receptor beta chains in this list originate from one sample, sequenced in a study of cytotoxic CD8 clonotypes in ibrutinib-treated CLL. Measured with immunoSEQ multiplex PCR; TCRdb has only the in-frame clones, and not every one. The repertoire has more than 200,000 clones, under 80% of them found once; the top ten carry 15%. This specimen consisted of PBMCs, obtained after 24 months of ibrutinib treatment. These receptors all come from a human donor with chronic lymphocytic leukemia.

The CDR3, as DNA: TGTGCCAGCAGTTTAGGAGGGACACCTTGGGAGCAGTACTTC. Residues: CASSLGGTPWEQYF. This chain joins TRBV27 and TRBJ2-7; possibly TRBD1 or TRBD2 for D (6 bases each). The CDR3 is made up of 14 amino acids. V gave up 2 bases and J gave up 7 bases, with 15 bases separating them. Germline V gene lookup returns CDR1 MNHEY and CDR2 SMNVEV (reference sequence).

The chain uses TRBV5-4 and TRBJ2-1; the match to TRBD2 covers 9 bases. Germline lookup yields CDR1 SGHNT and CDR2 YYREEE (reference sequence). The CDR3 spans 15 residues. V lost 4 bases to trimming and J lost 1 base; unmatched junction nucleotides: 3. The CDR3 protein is CASSPSGTSYNEQFF. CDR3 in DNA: TGTGCCAGCAGCCCTAGCGGGACGTCCTACAATGAGCAGTTCTTC.

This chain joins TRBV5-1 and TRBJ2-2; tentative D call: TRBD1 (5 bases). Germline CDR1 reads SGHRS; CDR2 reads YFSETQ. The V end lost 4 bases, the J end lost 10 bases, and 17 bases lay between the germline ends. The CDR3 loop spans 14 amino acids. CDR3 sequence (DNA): TGCGCCAGCAGCAGAGACAGCGCCAATCCGGAGCTGTTTTTT. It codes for CASSRDSANPELFF.

The CDR3 loop is CSASIGEQYF. In DNA, the CDR3 is TGCAGTGCTAGTATCGGCGAGCAGTACTTC. J is TRBJ2-7 and V is TRBV20-1; D remains unclear. Germline V CDR1 and CDR2: DFQATT, SNEGSKA (reference sequence). Trimming left V 3 bases short and J 6 bases short, with 6 bases between. This CDR3 comprises 10 residues.

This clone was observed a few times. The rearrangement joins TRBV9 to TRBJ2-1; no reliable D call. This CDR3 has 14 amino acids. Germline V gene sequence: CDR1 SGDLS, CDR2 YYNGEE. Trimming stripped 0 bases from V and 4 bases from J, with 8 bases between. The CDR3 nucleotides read TGTGCCAGCAGCGTAGGCAGCGCGTACAATGAGCAGTTCTTC. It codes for CASSVGSAYNEQFF.

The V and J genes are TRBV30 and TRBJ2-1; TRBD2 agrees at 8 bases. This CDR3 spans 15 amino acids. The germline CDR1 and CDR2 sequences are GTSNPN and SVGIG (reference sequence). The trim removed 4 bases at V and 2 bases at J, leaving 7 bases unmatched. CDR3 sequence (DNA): TGTGCCTGGATTAATGCGGGGGGAGCCTACAATGAGCAGTTCTTC. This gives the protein CAWINAGGAYNEQFF. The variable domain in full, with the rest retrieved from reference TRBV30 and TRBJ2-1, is SQTIHQWPATLVQPVGSPLSLECTVEGTSNPNLYWYRQAAGRGLQLLFYSVGIGQISSEVPQNLSASRPQDRQFILSSKKLLLSDSGFYLCAWINAGGAYNEQFFGPGTRLTVL.

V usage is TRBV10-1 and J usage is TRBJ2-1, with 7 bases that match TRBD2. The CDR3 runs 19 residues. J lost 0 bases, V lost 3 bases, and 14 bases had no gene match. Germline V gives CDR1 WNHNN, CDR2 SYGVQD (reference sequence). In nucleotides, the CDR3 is TGCGCCAGCAGTGAAATCTCTCAGCGGGACCGGAGCTCCTACAATGAGCAGTTCTTC. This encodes CASSEISQRDRSSYNEQFF.

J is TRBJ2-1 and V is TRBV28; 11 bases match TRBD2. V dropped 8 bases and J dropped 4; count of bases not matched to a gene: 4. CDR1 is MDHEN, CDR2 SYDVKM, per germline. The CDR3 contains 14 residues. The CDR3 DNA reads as TGTGCCAGCGAGGGACTAGCGGATTACAATGAGCAGTTCTTC. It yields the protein CASEGLADYNEQFF.

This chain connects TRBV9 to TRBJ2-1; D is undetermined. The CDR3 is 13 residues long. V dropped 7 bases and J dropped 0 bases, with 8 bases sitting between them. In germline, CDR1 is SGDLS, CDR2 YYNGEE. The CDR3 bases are TGTGCCAGCCAGTCTAGCTCCTACAATGAGCAGTTCTTC. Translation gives CASQSSSYNEQFF.

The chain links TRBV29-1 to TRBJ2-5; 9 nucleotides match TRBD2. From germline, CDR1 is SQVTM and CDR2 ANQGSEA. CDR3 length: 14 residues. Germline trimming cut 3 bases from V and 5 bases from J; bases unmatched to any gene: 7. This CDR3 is CSVDIAGVYETQYF. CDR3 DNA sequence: TGCAGCGTTGATATAGCGGGAGTATACGAGACCCAGTACTTC.

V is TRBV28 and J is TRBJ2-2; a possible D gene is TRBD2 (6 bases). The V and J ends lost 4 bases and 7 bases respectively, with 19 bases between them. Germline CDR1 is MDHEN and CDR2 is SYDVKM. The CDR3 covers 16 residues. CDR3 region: CASSSTVAGWIGELFF. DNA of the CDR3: TGTGCCAGCAGTTCAACCGTGGCGGGATGGATCGGGGAGCTGTTTTTT.

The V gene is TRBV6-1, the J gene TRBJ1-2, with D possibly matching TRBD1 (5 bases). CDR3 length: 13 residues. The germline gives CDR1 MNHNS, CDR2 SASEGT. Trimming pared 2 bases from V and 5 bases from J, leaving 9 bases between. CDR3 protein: CASSEMQGYGYTF. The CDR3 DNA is TGTGCCAGCAGTGAAATGCAGGGATATGGCTACACCTTC.

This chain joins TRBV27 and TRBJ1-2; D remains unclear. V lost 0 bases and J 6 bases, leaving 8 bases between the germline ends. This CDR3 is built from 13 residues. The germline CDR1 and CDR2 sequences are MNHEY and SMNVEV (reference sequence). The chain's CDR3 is CASSLSEYHGYTF. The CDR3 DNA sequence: TGTGCCAGCAGTTTATCTGAATACCATGGCTACACCTTC.

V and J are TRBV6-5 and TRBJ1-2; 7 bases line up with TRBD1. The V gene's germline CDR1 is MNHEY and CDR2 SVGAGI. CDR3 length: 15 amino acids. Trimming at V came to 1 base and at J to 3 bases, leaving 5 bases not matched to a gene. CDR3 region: CASSYLGQAHYGYTF. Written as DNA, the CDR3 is TGTGCCAGCAGTTACTTAGGACAGGCGCACTATGGCTACACCTTC.

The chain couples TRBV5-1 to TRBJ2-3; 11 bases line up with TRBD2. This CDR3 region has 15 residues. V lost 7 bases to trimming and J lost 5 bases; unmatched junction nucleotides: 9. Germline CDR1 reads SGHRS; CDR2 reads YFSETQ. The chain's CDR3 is CASATSGSDGDTQYF. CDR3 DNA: TGCGCCAGCGCAACTAGCGGGAGCGATGGAGATACGCAGTATTTT.

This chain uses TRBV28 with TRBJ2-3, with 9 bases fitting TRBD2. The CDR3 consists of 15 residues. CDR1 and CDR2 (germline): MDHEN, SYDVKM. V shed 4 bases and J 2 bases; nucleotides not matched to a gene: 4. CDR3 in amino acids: CASSSLAGATDTQYF. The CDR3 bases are TGTGCCAGCAGTTCGTTAGCGGGAGCCACAGATACGCAGTATTTT.

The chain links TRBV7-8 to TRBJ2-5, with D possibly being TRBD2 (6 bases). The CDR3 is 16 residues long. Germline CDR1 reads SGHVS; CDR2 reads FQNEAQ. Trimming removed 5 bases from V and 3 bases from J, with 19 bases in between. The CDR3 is CASSPRYTGAEETQYF. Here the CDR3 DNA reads TGTGCCAGCAGCCCCCGTTATACGGGAGCGGAAGAGACCCAGTACTTC.

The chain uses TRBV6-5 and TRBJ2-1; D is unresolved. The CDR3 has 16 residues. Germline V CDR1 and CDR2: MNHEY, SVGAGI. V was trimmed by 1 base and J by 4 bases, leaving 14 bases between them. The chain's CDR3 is CASSYLGVLLYNEQFF. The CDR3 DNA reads TGTGCCAGCAGTTACTTGGGTGTCTTACTATACAATGAGCAGTTCTTC.

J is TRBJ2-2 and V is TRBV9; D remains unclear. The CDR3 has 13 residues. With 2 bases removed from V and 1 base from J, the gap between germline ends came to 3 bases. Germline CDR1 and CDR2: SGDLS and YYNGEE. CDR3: CASSVENTGELFF. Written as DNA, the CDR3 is TGTGCCAGCAGCGTTGAGAACACCGGGGAGCTGTTTTTT. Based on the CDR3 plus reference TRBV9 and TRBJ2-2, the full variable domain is DSGVTQTPKHLITATGQRVTLRCSPRSGDLSVYWYQQSLDQGLQFLIQYYNGEERAKGNILERFSAQQFPDLHSELNLSSLELGDSALYFCASSVENTGELFFGEGSRLTVL.

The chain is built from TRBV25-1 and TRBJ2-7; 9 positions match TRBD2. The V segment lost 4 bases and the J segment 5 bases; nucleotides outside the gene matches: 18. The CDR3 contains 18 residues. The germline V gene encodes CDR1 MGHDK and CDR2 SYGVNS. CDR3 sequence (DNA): TGTGCCAGCAGTGGGTTGGCTAGCGGGGTTATCCTAAGCGACGAGCAGTACTTC. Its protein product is CASSGLASGVILSDEQYF.

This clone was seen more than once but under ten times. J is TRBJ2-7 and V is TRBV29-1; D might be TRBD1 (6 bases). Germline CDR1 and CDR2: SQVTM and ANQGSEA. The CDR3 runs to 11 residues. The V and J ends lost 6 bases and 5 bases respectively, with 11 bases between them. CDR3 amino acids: CSVRNRDEQYF. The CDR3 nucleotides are TGCAGCGTGCGAAACAGGGACGAGCAGTACTTC.

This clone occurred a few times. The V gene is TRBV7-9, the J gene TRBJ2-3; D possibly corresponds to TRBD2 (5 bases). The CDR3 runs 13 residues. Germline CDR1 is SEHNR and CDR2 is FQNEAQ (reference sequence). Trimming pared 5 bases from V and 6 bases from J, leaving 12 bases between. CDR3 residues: CASSISLADTQYF. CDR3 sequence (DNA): TGTGCCAGCAGCATTTCCCTAGCTGATACGCAGTATTTT.

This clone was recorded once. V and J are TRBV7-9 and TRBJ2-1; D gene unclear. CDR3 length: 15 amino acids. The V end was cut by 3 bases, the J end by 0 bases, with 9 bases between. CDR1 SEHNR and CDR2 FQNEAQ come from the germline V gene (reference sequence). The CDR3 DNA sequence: TGTGCCAGCAGCTTCACAGAGAGCTCCTACAATGAGCAGTTCTTC. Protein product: CASSFTESSYNEQFF.

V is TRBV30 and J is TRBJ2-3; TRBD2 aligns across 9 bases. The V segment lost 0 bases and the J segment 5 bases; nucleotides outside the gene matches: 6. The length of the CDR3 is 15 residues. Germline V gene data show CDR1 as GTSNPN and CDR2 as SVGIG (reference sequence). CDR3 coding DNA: TGTGCCTGGAGTGTAGCGGGAGGTCTTGGAGATACGCAGTATTTT. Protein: CAWSVAGGLGDTQYF.

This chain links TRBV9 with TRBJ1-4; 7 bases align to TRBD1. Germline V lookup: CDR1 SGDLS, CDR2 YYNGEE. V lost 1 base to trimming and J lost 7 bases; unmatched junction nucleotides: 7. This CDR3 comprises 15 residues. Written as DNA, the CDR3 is TGTGCCAGCAGCGTAAGTCCCAGGGGGGGTGAAAAACTGTTTTTT. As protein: CASSVSPRGGEKLFF.

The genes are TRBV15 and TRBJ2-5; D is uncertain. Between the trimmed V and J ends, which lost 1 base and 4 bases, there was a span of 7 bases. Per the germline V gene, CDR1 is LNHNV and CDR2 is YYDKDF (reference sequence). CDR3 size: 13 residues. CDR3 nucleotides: TGTGCCACCAGCAGAGCGCATTCAGAGACCCAGTACTTC. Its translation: CATSRAHSETQYF. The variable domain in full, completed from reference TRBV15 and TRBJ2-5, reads DAMVIQNPRYQVTQFGKPVTLSCSQTLNHNVMYWYQQKSSQAPKLLFHYYDKDFNNEADTPDNFQSRRPNTSFCFLDIRSPGLGDTAMYLCATSRAHSETQYFGPGTRLLVL.

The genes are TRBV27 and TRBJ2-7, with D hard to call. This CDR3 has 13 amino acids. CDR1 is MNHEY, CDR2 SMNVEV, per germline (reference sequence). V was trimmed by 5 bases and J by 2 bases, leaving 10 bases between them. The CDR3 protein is CASSPRGAYEQYF. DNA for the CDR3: TGTGCCAGCAGTCCCCGTGGGGCCTACGAGCAGTACTTC.

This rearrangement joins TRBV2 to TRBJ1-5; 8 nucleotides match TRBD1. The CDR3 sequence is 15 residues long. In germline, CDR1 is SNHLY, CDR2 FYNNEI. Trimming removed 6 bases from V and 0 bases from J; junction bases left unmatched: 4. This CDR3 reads CASSRQGYSNQPQHF. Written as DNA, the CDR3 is TGTGCCAGCAGCAGACAGGGGTATAGCAATCAGCCCCAGCATTTT.